Given below is one T cell receptor (beta chain) in context. Followed over time, Seattle patients had been enrolled while infection was active. The entry originates in a study of blood T cell repertoires in COVID-19. Study at large: COVID-19 samples collected from the United States, Italy and Spain covered acute and convalescent phases. Sample material is recorded as cDNA or gDNA derived from T cells, B-cell-depleted T cells, or PBMCs.

The authors' processing: From reference gene primer amplification, estimates of nucleated cell counts were derived. Measured with immunoSEQ multiplex PCR; TCRdb has only the in-frame clones, and not every one. The V and J calls and the clone size are those of that table, but D and trimming were determined from the DNA. The sample holds about 170,000 clones, 80% to 90% seen once. In germline, CDR1 is MNHEY, CDR2 SMNVEV (reference sequence). The CDR3 is 15 residues long. The V segment lost 5 bases and the J segment 4 bases; nucleotides outside the gene matches: 9. The origin of this receptor is a woman between 55 and 75 years old with COVID-19, enrolled during active disease. This chain uses TRBV27 with TRBJ2-7; TRBD1 aligns across 9 bases. The sample taken for sequencing was peripheral blood. In nucleotides, the CDR3 is TGTGCCAGCAGTCCAGCTACAGGGGGCCATTACGAGCAGTACTTC. Its protein product is CASSPATGGHYEQYF.